This T cell receptor (beta chain) appears in the sequencing data of a study of type 1 regulatory T cells (dated by TCRdb to the early 2020s). For context, the study as a whole: The study characterized an in vitro protocol that generated a Tr1-enriched, alloantigen-specific CD4 T cell product named T-allo10. Patients with hematological malignancies who were receiving allogeneic hematopoietic stem cell transplantation were the group in which T-allo10 was being clinically evaluated. Overall study results and their limits: A more restricted TCR repertoire was observed in Tr1 cells than in non-Tr1 cells, and this restriction was interpreted in the study as alloantigen-induced clonal expansion.

The sequencing machine was an Illumina MiSeq. TCRdb redid the processing of the public reads, applying fastp at Q25 and MiXCR, and retained in-frame beta chains. Identical CDR3 protein sequences are pooled into one entry, listed with their most common genes and DNA. The sample table lists about 71,000 distinct CDR3 sequences, roughly 20% of them with a count of one. Jointly, the top ten make up 8.3% of the sample. Cut back by 6 bases and 1 base, the V and J ends lie 9 bases apart. The CDR3 numbers 13 residues from cysteine through phenylalanine. The entry retains the CDR3 DNA only, 39 bases that are in frame from base 1. Of note for this clonotype: The target of this receptor is not known. No much larger clonotype is one base removed from it; base qualities were not supplied.

Sequenced input: cultured type 1 regulatory T (Tr1) cells, either the whole culture or a sorted fraction (not recorded which). The cell subset or site label corresponds to: type 1 regulatory T cells sorted from the T-allo10 product. The clonotype originates from a human donor in good health. The chain joins TRBV12-3 or TRBV12-4 to TRBJ2-5; TRBD1 could be the D gene, as 5 bases match. The DNA reads as follows: TGTGCCAGCAGGCGACAGATCCAAGAGACCCAGTACTTC. Its coded protein is CASRRQIQETQYF.